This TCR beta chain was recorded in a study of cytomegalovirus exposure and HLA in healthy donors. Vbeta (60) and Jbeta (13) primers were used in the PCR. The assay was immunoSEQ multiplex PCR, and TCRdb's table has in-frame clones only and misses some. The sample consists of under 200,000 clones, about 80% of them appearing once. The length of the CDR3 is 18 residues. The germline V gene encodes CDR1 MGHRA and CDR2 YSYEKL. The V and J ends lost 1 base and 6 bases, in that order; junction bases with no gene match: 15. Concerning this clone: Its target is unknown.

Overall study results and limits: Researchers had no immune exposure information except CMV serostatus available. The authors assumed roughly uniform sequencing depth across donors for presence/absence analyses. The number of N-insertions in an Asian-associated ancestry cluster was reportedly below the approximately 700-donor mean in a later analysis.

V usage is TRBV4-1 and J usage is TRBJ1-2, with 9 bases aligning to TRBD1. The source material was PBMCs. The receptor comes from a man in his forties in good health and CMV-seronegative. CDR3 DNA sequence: TGCGCCAGCAGCCAAGGTCCTGGGGAACAGGGGGCCCTTGATGGCTACACCTTC. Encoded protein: CASSQGPGEQGALDGYTF.